One sample yielded the 5 T cell receptor beta chains listed below, sequenced in a study of cytotoxic CD8 clonotypes in ibrutinib-treated CLL. Sequencing was performed with immunoSEQ multiplex PCR; in TCRdb, only in-frame clones are kept and a portion is missing. Seen here are about 300,000 clones, more than 70% observed once, and the top ten hold about 5.7%. Material: PBMCs, obtained at disease progression, from a patient treated with ibrutinib. These receptors were obtained from a human donor with chronic lymphocytic leukemia.

V usage is TRBV5-5 and J usage is TRBJ1-4; the D gene is possibly TRBD1 (5 bases). The CDR3 totals 14 residues. Germline V lookup: CDR1 SGHKS, CDR2 YYEKEE (reference sequence). V lost 1 base, J lost 12 bases, and 16 bases lay in between. The CDR3 nucleotides are TGTGCCAGCAGCTTGCGGGGCGGCCAGGTGGAACTGTTTTTT. Translating it yields CASSLRGGQVELFF.

The J gene is TRBJ2-3, the V gene TRBV5-4, with 7 bases lining up with TRBD1. From germline, CDR1 is SGHNT and CDR2 YYREEE (reference sequence). Germline trimming cut 3 bases from V and 5 bases from J; bases unmatched to any gene: 9. The CDR3 totals 15 residues. The CDR3 region is CASSSGQTMRDTQYF. The CDR3, as DNA: TGTGCCAGCAGCTCGGGACAGACCATGCGAGATACGCAGTATTTT. The complete variable domain, with remaining parts taken from reference TRBV5-4 and TRBJ2-3, reads ETGVTQSPTHLIKTRGQQVTLRCSSQSGHNTVSWYQQALGQGPQFIFQYYREEENGRGNFPPRFSGLQFPNYSSELNVNALELDDSALYLCASSSGQTMRDTQYFGPGTRLTVL.

The rearrangement joins TRBV5-1 to TRBJ2-7, with 7 bases matching TRBD1. Trimming took 4 bases from V and 3 from J; bases not matched to a gene: 10. Germline V lookup: CDR1 SGHRS, CDR2 YFSETQ. The CDR3 loop spans 15 amino acids. Here the CDR3 reads CASSPTYRGDYEQYF. CDR3 sequence (DNA): TGCGCCAGCAGCCCTACTTACAGGGGAGACTACGAGCAGTACTTC.

This clone was seen once. This chain connects TRBV2 to TRBJ1-4; D might be TRBD1 (6 bases). In germline, CDR1 is SNHLY, CDR2 FYNNEI. The CDR3 length is 15 residues. V lost 6 bases and J 4 bases, leaving 15 bases between the germline ends. CDR3 protein: CASSRNREYNEKLFF. The CDR3 nucleotides read TGTGCCAGCAGCCGAAACAGGGAGTATAATGAAAAACTGTTTTTT.

V gene TRBV18 combines with J gene TRBJ1-5, with D perhaps TRBD1 (6 bases). Per germline, CDR1 KGHSH and CDR2 LQKENI. With 2 bases removed from V and 5 bases from J, the gap between germline ends came to 10 bases. CDR3 length: 14 amino acids. Written as DNA, the CDR3 is TGTGCCAGCTCACCAGGGGGCGGATATCAGCCCCAGCATTTT. It codes for CASSPGGGYQPQHF.